The following is a T cell receptor beta chain sequence with its context. What it binds is unknown. The data belong to a study of shared clonotypes between healthy human individuals. Study-level findings and limits: Generation of non-shared clonotypes was less probable than generation of clonotypes shared by all four donors. It was observed that around 5% of naive CD4 clonotypes were shared across a handful of donors. Naive subsets generally had larger estimated richness than memory subsets.

The repertoire was sequenced with immunoSEQ multiplex PCR; TCRdb's copy has only in-frame clones and lacks some. This table holds approximately 720,000 clones, 90% to 95% found once. Naive-designated CD8 cells lacked CD45RO, were positively enriched for CCR7, and omitted terminally differentiated effector memory CD45RA+ cells. This CDR3 is 15 amino acids long. Germline values: CDR1 LNHNV, CDR2 YYDKDF (reference sequence). Sequencing used naive CD8+ T cells sorted from blood. The receptor comes from a young man in good health. The rearrangement joins TRBV15 to TRBJ2-5; 9 nucleotides align to TRBD1. The J call may be faulty, since TRBJ2-7 better matches the DNA end. The CDR3 here is CATSREKGQGYEQYF. The CDR3 DNA reads as TGTGCCACCAGCAGAGAGAAGGGACAGGGCTACGAGCAGTACTTC.